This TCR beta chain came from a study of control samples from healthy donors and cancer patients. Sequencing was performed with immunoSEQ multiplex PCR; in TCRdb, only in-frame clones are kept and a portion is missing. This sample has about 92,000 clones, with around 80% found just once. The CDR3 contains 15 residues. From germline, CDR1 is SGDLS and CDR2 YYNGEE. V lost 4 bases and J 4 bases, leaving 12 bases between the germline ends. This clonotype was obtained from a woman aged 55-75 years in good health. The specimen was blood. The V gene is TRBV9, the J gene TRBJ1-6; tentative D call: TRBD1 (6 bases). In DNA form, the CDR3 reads TGTGCCAGCAGCATAAGACAGGAATATAATTCACCCCTCCACTTT. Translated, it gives CASSIRQEYNSPLHF.